This T cell receptor (beta chain) was documented in a study of cytomegalovirus exposure and HLA in healthy donors. The CDR3 runs to 14 residues. Germline loops: CDR1 KGHSH, CDR2 LQKENI. J lost 4 bases, V lost 1 base, and 2 bases had no gene match. Profiled with immunoSEQ multiplex PCR; TCRdb holds only in-frame clones, not every one. This table holds about 98,000 clones, 70% to 90% found once. The chain recombines TRBV18 with TRBJ2-3, with 7 bases lining up with TRBD1. Sequenced sample: PBMCs. The receptor's source is a woman in her thirties in good health and CMV-seronegative. The CDR3 DNA is TGTGCCAGCTCACCACTCGACAGGGCAGATACGCAGTATTTT. It translates to CASSPLDRADTQYF.